What follows are 23 T cell receptor beta chains derived from one specimen sequenced in a study of CD8 T cells in ankylosing spondylitis. TCRdb reprocessed the 5' RACE reads via MiXCR and lists one record per CDR3 protein. Of over 700,000 distinct CDR3 sequences listed, roughly 20% were seen once; the top ten hold under 20%. Their antigens are not known. Overall study results and limits: The study identified a TCR beta motif of fewer than 10 highly homologous variants that appeared characteristic of ankylosing spondylitis blood.

Sequencing was done on a sample of blood, either unsorted or a sorted T cell fraction (not recorded which). The receptor set was obtained from a male donor with ankylosing spondylitis.

This clonotype was recorded a few times. This rearrangement joins TRBV29-1 to TRBJ2-1; D is uncertain. V lost 4 bases and J lost 2, with 15 bases in between. The V gene's germline CDR1 is SQVTM and CDR2 ANQGSEA. The CDR3 runs 15 residues. The chain's CDR3 is CSVGSGSTTYNEQFF. In nucleotides, the CDR3 is TGCAGCGTTGGGTCTGGGTCCACAACCTACAATGAGCAGTTCTTC.

This clonotype was found a few times. The rearrangement joins TRBV5-1 to TRBJ2-1; D might be TRBD2 (5 bases). Trimming shortened V by 5 bases and J by 2 bases, and 11 bases separated the two germline ends. CDR1 SGHRS and CDR2 YFSETQ come from the germline V gene. This CDR3 region has 14 residues. CDR3 loop: CASSFGETYNEQFF. The CDR3, as DNA: TGCGCCAGCAGTTTCGGGGAAACCTACAATGAGCAGTTCTTC.

This clonotype was observed a handful of times. The V and J genes are TRBV12-3 or TRBV12-4 and TRBJ1-5; D uncertain. There are 15 residues in the CDR3. The germline V and J ends were trimmed by 4 bases and 6 bases, with 16 bases remaining between them. In DNA form, the CDR3 reads TGTGCCAGCAGTTCAAGGGCCCGACTGTCTCAGCCCCAGCATTTT. Residues: CASSSRARLSQPQHF.

This rearrangement joins TRBV18 to TRBJ1-4, with a tentative D call TRBD1 (6 bases). V dropped 3 bases and J dropped 8 bases, with 7 bases sitting between them. This CDR3 comprises 12 residues. Germline V CDR1 and CDR2: KGHSH, LQKENI. This CDR3 is CASSPGTEKLFF. As DNA, the CDR3 is TGTGCCAGCTCACCTGGGACAGAAAAACTGTTTTTT.

This clonotype was counted at least ten times. The chain links TRBV27 to TRBJ2-3, with unresolved D. From germline, CDR1 is MNHEY and CDR2 SMNVEV (reference sequence). The CDR3 is made up of 13 amino acids. V was clipped by 0 bases and J by 2 bases, with 3 bases between them. CDR3 DNA: TGTGCCAGCAGTTTATCGACCACAGATACGCAGTATTTT. This encodes CASSLSTTDTQYF.

This clonotype has a handful of counts. This chain connects TRBV4-2 to TRBJ2-1; 7 bases line up with TRBD2. CDR3 length equals 20 residues. Germline loops: CDR1 LGHNA, CDR2 YNFKEQ. V lost 2 bases, J lost 8 bases, and 24 bases stayed unmatched. In nucleotides, the CDR3 is TGTGCCAGCAGCCAACAACCCCCGACTAGCAGGGCCTCGGGGGTTTATGAGCAGTTCTTC. As protein: CASSQQPPTSRASGVYEQFF.

This clonotype was seen a few times. The chain employs TRBV6-5 and TRBJ2-5, with 12 bases that match TRBD2. The CDR3 is made up of 19 amino acids. With V trimmed by 2 bases and J by 1 base, 11 bases remained unmatched. Germline CDR1 MNHEY, CDR2 SVGAGI. The CDR3 DNA sequence: TGTGCCAGCAGTTACAAGGGCGGACTAGCGGGGTCCCCCCAAGAGACCCAGTACTTC. This encodes CASSYKGGLAGSPQETQYF.

The table lists this clonotype with a few counts. CDR3 loop: CAWSGGESEQFF. CDR3 bases: TGTGCCTGGAGCGGGGGTGAGAGTGAGCAGTTCTTC. The chain joins TRBV30 to TRBJ2-1; tentative D call: TRBD2 (6 bases). This CDR3 has 12 amino acids. V shed 3 bases and J shed 9 bases, with 12 bases lying between them. The V gene's germline CDR1 is GTSNPN and CDR2 SVGIG (reference sequence).

V usage is TRBV20-1 and J usage is TRBJ1-1; D is undetermined. Germline lookup yields CDR1 DFQATT and CDR2 SNEGSKA (reference sequence). This CDR3 comprises 13 residues. V dropped 3 bases and J dropped 7 bases, with 15 bases sitting between them. For the CDR3, the DNA is TGCAGTGCTAGTAATGCTGTCTCCGTTGAAGCTTTCTTT. It is translated as CSASNAVSVEAFF.

This chain joins TRBV6-2 or TRBV6-3 and TRBJ1-4, with D possibly being TRBD1 (6 bases). CDR1 and CDR2 (germline): MNHEY, SVGEGT. Between the trimmed V and J ends, which lost 4 bases and 0 bases, there was a span of 15 bases. This CDR3 spans 17 amino acids. CDR3 sequence: CASSSWDTDATNEKLFF. The DNA of the CDR3 is TGTGCCAGCAGTTCCTGGGACACCGATGCAACTAATGAAAAACTGTTTTTT.

Only a few counts were recorded for this clonotype. The chain joins TRBV5-5 to TRBJ1-4, with a possible D match to TRBD1 (5 bases). V was cut by 3 bases and J by 4 bases, with 16 bases left in between. Germline CDR1 reads SGHKS; CDR2 reads YYEKEE (reference sequence). CDR3 size: 16 residues. The CDR3 DNA reads TGTGCCAGCAGCTCGGGGGGGAAGGCTGATAATGAAAAACTGTTTTTT. Its translation is CASSSGGKADNEKLFF.

This clonotype showed up just a few times. CDR3 sequence: CSVVYPDEQFF. The CDR3 DNA reads as TGCAGCGTTGTTTACCCGGATGAGCAGTTCTTC. The rearrangement links TRBV29-1 to TRBJ2-1, with unresolved D. V was clipped by 4 bases and J by 8 bases, with 9 bases between them. CDR3 length equals 11 residues. Germline V gene lookup returns CDR1 SQVTM and CDR2 ANQGSEA.

This clonotype was seen a handful of times. V is TRBV5-1 and J is TRBJ1-6, with a weak D call TRBD1 (5 bases). V shed 4 bases and J shed 9 bases, with 14 bases lying between them. CDR1 and CDR2 (germline): SGHRS, YFSETQ. CDR3 length equals 14 residues. The CDR3 DNA reads TGCGCCAGCAGCATGGGGGGGGAGGGTTCACCCCTCCACTTT. It translates to CASSMGGEGSPLHF.

This clonotype was recorded at least ten times. The rearrangement uses TRBV2 and TRBJ2-7; D is ambiguous. This CDR3 is 11 amino acids long. Germline CDR1 is SNHLY and CDR2 is FYNNEI. The germline V and J ends were trimmed by 6 bases and 2 bases, with 5 bases remaining between them. CDR3 residues: CASSGAYEQYF. The CDR3, as DNA: TGTGCCAGCAGCGGAGCCTACGAGCAGTACTTC. The whole variable domain, remainder taken from reference TRBV2 and TRBJ2-7, is EPEVTQTPSHQVTQMGQEVILRCVPISNHLYFYWYRQILGQKVEFLVSFYNNEISEKSEIFDDQFSVERPDGSNFTLKIRSTKLEDSAMYFCASSGAYEQYFGPGTRLTVT.

The chain links TRBV5-6 to TRBJ2-7; 9 nucleotides line up with TRBD2. Trimming cost V 5 bases and J 3 bases; bases outside gene matches: 21. Germline V lookup: CDR1 SGHDT, CDR2 YYEEEE. This CDR3 spans 19 amino acids. The CDR3, as DNA: TGTGCCAGCAGATTAAGGACTAGCGTCCAGGTATCGGATCTCTACGAGCAGTACTTC. It yields the protein CASRLRTSVQVSDLYEQYF.

This clonotype occurred a few times. This sequence joins TRBV18 and TRBJ1-5; D not resolved. The CDR3 loop spans 13 amino acids. Germline V gene sequence: CDR1 KGHSH, CDR2 LQKENI. Trimming removed 5 bases at V and 3 bases at J, with 8 bases between. The CDR3 DNA reads as TGTGCCAGCTCAAGCGATCTCAATCAGCCCCAGCATTTT. It specifies CASSSDLNQPQHF.

This clonotype has just a few counts. J is TRBJ2-7 and V is TRBV25-1, with 9 bases identical to TRBD1. The CDR3 runs to 14 residues. V gave up 3 bases and J gave up 4 bases; unmatched junction bases: 4. The germline CDR1 and CDR2 sequences are MGHDK and SYGVNS. The CDR3 here is CASSETGGRYEQYF. CDR3 nucleotides: TGTGCCAGCAGTGAGACAGGGGGACGGTACGAGCAGTACTTC.

This clonotype was detected only once. The V gene is TRBV3-1, the J gene TRBJ2-1, with TRBD1 matching 8 bases. The J segment lost 13 bases and the V segment lost 5 bases, leaving 7 bases of the junction unmatched. CDR3 size: 12 residues. The germline V gene encodes CDR1 LGHDT and CDR2 YNNKEL (reference sequence). The CDR3 protein is CASSVQGVQQFF. CDR3 nucleotides: TGTGCCAGCAGCGTACAGGGGGTTCAACAGTTCTTC.

V is TRBV30 and J is TRBJ2-5, with 7 bases identical to TRBD1. The V and J ends lost 7 bases and 1 base, in that order; junction bases with no gene match: 6. The CDR3 contains 13 residues. Germline CDR1 and CDR2: GTSNPN and SVGIG (reference sequence). CDR3 DNA sequence: TGTGCCTACGATGGGACAGTCCAAGAGACCCAGTACTTC. It encodes CAYDGTVQETQYF.

This clonotype was seen a few times. The V and J genes are TRBV21-1 and TRBJ1-5; the table's D call TRBD1 went unverified against the DNA. TRBV21-1 is labeled a pseudogene. CDR3 length: 16 residues. Here the CDR3 DNA reads TGTGCCAGCAGCGAGCGGACAGTGCGCAACAATCAGCCCCAGCATTTT. Protein sequence: CASSERTVRNNQPQHF.

This clonotype showed up just a few times. The gene calls are TRBV27 and TRBJ2-1; tentatively, D is TRBD1 (6 bases). The CDR3 consists of 13 residues. Trimming cost V 4 bases and J 9 bases, with 13 bases left between them. Per germline, CDR1 MNHEY and CDR2 SMNVEV (reference sequence). The CDR3 DNA follows: TGTGCCAGCAGTTGGGGTGGGGGCGGTGAGCAGTTCTTC. Amino acid sequence: CASSWGGGGEQFF.

The chain employs TRBV12-3 or TRBV12-4 and TRBJ2-3; 9 nucleotides match TRBD2. CDR3 size: 14 residues. The V gene end was trimmed by 7 bases and the J gene end by 5 bases; junction bases not matched to a gene: 7. CDR3 nucleotide sequence: TGTGCCAGCATCCGTAGCGGGGGATTAGATACGCAGTATTTT. The encoded protein is CASIRSGGLDTQYF.

This clonotype appeared a few times. This chain joins TRBV20-1 and TRBJ2-7; 10 bases are a match to TRBD2. The CDR3 spans 14 residues. From germline, CDR1 is DFQATT and CDR2 SNEGSKA (reference sequence). With 3 bases clipped from V and 2 bases from J, the junction kept 4 bases outside the gene matches. The CDR3, as DNA: TGCAGTGCTAGCTGGACTAGCGGAACCTACGAGCAGTACTTC. This encodes CSASWTSGTYEQYF.